The 6 T cell receptor beta chains listed next were all sequenced from one sample in a study of ipilimumab plus nivolumab after autologous stem cell transplantation (dated by TCRdb to about 2021). Library method: the immunoSEQ multiplex PCR assay. Sourced from immuneACCESS, this table was stored by TCRdb with only in-frame sequences that have V and J called. A share of the clones is absent; for the studies checked, an unresolved V gene accounts for under half, and the remainder has no known explanation. This sample comprises about 18,000 clones, more than 65% of them detected only once. The ten largest clones take up approximately 10% of the sample. The source was PBMCs, collected in a trial of ipilimumab plus nivolumab as post-transplant consolidation. The receptors here all came from a male donor with diffuse large B-cell lymphoma.

J is TRBJ2-2 and V is TRBV4-3; D is unresolved. The CDR3 has 16 residues. Germline V gives CDR1 LGHNA, CDR2 YSLEER. V was cut by 1 base and J by 4 bases, with 13 bases left in between. This CDR3 is CASSQVWSASTGELFF. CDR3 sequence (DNA): TGCGCCAGCAGCCAAGTTTGGAGCGCCTCCACCGGGGAGCTGTTTTTT.

This chain joins TRBV19 and TRBJ1-4; D not resolved. This CDR3 comprises 13 residues. V was cut by 1 base and J by 12 bases, with 12 bases left in between. Germline V CDR1 and CDR2: LNHDA, SQIVND (reference sequence). The CDR3 spells CASSIVQAPELFF. CDR3 in DNA: TGTGCCAGTAGTATAGTTCAGGCTCCCGAACTGTTTTTT.

The CDR3 DNA sequence: TGTGCCGGCTCATCAGGCCTGGGGAACTATGGCTACACCTTC. This gives the protein CAGSSGLGNYGYTF. The rearrangement joins TRBV19 to TRBJ1-2, with unresolved D. Germline CDR1 LNHDA, CDR2 SQIVND (reference sequence). This CDR3 comprises 14 residues. V lost 11 bases to trimming and J lost 2 bases, with 18 bases between them.

The gene calls are TRBV20-1 and TRBJ2-1; D remains unclear. The germline CDR1 and CDR2 sequences are DFQATT and SNEGSKA (reference sequence). With 1 base removed from V and 6 bases from J, the gap between germline ends came to 4 bases. CDR3 length: 11 residues. The DNA of the CDR3 is TGCAGTGCTAGAGGCGTCAATGAGCAGTTCTTC. It is translated as CSARGVNEQFF.

This clone was seen more than once but under ten times. This chain connects TRBV4-2 to TRBJ2-3; 8 bases fit TRBD2. Trimming took 3 bases from V and 4 from J; bases not matched to a gene: 12. Germline V gives CDR1 LGHNA, CDR2 YNFKEQ. The CDR3 is 17 residues long. The chain's CDR3 is CASSQSQGLGVADTQYF. The CDR3 coding sequence is TGTGCCAGCAGCCAGTCACAGGGACTAGGGGTCGCAGATACGCAGTATTTT.

V gene TRBV18 combines with J gene TRBJ1-5; tentative D call: TRBD1 (6 bases). With 3 bases removed from V and 5 bases from J, the gap between germline ends came to 17 bases. In germline, CDR1 is KGHSH, CDR2 LQKENI. This CDR3 has 16 residues. CDR3 residues: CASSPQPGTMDQPQHF. Here the CDR3 DNA reads TGTGCCAGCTCACCGCAACCCGGGACAATGGATCAGCCCCAGCATTTT.